This T cell receptor beta chain was obtained from a study of blood T cell repertoires in COVID-19. On the study more broadly: The United States, Italy and Spain provided the acute and convalescent COVID-19 samples. Sources were T cells, B-cell-depleted T cells, or PBMCs; the material itself was cDNA or gDNA.

Assay: immunoSEQ multiplex PCR; the TCRdb copy retains only in-frame clones and omits some. The repertoire holds approximately 330,000 clones, with about nine tenths as singletons. In Seattle, patients joined the study during active infection and were tracked longitudinally. CDR3 length: 14 residues. The germline gives CDR1 SGHRS, CDR2 YFSETQ. Trimming shortened V by 4 bases and J by 0 bases, and 10 bases separated the two germline ends. The gene calls are TRBV5-1 and TRBJ1-1; D is unclear. The material sequenced was peripheral blood. This clonotype was sampled from a young man with COVID-19, enrolled during active disease. The CDR3 sequence is CASSVSVLNTEAFF. CDR3 DNA: TGCGCCAGCAGCGTATCCGTTCTGAACACTGAAGCTTTCTTT.